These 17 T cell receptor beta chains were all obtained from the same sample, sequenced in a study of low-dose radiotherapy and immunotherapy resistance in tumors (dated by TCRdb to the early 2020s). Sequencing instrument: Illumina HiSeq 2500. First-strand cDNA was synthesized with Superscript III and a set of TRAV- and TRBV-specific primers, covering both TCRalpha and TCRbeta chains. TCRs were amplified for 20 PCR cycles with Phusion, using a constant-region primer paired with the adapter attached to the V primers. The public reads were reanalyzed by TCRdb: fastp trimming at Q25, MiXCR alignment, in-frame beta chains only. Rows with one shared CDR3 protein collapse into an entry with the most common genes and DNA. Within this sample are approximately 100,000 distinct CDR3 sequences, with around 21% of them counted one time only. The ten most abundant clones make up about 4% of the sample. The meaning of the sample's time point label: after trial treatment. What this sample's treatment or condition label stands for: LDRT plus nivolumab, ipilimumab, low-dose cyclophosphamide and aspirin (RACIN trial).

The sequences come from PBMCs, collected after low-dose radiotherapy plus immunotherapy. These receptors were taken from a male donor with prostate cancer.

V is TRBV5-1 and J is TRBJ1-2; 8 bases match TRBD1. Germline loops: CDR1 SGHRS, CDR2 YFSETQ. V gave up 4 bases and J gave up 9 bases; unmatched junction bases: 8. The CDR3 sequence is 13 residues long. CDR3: CASSQDRVSSYTF. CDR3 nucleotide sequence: TGCGCCAGCAGCCAGGACAGGGTATCCAGCTACACCTTC.

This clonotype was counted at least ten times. The CDR3 DNA sequence: TGTGCCAGCAGCCCCGCCGGGGGGCGCGTGTACGAGCAGTACTTC. Translating it yields CASSPAGGRVYEQYF. The J gene is TRBJ2-7, the V gene TRBV7-2; D is perhaps TRBD2 (7 bases). Deletions cut 5 bases from V and 4 bases from J, with 18 bases between. CDR1 is SGHTA and CDR2 is FQGNSA in the germline V gene. This CDR3 comprises 15 residues. Full variable domain (remainder filled in from reference TRBV7-2 and TRBJ2-7): GAGVSQSPSNKVTEKGKDVELRCDPISGHTALYWYRQSLGQGLEFLIYFQGNSAPDKSGLPSDRFSAERTGGSVSTLTIQRTQQEDSAVYLCASSPAGGRVYEQYFGPGTRLTVT.

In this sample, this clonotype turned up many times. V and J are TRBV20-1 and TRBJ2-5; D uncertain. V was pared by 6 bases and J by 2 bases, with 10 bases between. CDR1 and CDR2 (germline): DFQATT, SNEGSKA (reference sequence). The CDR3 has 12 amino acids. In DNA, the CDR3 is TGCAGTGCCCGTCCGGGTCAAGAGACCCAGTACTTC. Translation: CSARPGQETQYF.

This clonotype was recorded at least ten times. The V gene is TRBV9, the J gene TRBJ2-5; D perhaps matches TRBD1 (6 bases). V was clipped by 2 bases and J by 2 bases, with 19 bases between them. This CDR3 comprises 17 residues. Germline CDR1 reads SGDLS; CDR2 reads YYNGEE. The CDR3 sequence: CASSVRGLIQGQETQYF. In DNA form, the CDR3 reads TGTGCCAGCAGCGTGCGTGGTCTTATTCAGGGGCAAGAGACCCAGTACTTC.

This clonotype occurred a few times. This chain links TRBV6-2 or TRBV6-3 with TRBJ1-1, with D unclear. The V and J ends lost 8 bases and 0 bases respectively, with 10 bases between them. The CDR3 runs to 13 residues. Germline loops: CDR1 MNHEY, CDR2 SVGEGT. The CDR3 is CASSLEMNTEAFF. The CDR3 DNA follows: TGTGCCAGCTCCCTCGAGATGAACACTGAAGCTTTCTTT.

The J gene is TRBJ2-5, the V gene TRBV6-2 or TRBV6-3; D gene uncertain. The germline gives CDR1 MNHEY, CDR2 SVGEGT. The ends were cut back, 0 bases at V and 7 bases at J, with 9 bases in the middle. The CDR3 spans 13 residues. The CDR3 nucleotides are TGTGCCAGCAGTTACTCGGAGCCGGGGACCCAGTACTTC. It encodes CASSYSEPGTQYF.

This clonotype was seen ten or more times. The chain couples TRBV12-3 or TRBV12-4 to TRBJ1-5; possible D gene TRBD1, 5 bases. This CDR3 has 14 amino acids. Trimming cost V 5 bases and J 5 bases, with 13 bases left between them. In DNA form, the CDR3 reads TGTGCCAGCAGTGGGGGGGGTTGGGATCAGCCCCAGCATTTT. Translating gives CASSGGGWDQPQHF.

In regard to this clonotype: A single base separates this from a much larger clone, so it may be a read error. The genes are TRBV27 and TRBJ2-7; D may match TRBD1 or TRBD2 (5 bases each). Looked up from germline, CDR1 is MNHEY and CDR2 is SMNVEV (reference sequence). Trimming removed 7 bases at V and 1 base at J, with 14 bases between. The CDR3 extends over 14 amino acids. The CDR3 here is CASMLGRFSYEQYF. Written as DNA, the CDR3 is TGTGCCAGCATGTTGGGACGGTTTTCCTACGAGCAGTACTTC.

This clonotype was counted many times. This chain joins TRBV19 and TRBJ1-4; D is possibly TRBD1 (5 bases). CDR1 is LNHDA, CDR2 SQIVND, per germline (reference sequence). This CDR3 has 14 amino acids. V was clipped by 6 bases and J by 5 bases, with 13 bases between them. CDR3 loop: CASRGRTVNEKLFF. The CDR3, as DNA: TGTGCCAGTAGGGGACGGACGGTGAATGAAAAACTGTTTTTT.

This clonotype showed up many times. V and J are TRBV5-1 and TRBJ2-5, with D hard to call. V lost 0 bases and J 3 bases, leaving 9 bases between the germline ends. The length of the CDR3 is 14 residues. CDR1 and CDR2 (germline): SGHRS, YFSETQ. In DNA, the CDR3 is TGCGCCAGCAGCTTGGCCAGAAGTAAAGAGACCCAGTACTTC. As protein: CASSLARSKETQYF. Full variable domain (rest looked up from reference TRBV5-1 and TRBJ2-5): KAGVTQTPRYLIKTRGQQVTLSCSPISGHRSVSWYQQTPGQGLQFLFEYFSETQRNKGNFPGRFSGRQFSNSRSEMNVSTLELGDSALYLCASSLARSKETQYFGPGTRLLVL.

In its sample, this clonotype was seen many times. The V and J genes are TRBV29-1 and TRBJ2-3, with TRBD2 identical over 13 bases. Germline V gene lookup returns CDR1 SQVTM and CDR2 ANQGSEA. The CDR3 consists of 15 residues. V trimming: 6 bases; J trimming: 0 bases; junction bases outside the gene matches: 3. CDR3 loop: CSVGTSGASTDTQYF. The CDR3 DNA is TGCAGCGTGGGGACTAGCGGGGCAAGCACAGATACGCAGTATTTT.

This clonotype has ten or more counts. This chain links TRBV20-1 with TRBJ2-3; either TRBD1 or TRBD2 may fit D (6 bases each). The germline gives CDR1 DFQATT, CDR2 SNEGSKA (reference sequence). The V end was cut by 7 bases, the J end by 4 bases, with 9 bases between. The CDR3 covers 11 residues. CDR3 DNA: TGCAGTGGGGGGGCCGCAGATACGCAGTATTTT. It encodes CSGGAADTQYF.

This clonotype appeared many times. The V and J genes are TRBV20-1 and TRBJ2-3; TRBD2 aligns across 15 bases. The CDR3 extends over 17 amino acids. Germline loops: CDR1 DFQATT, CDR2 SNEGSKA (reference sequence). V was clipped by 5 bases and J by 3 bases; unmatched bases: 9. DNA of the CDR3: TGCAGTGCTGAATCCGGACTAGCGGGGGGGCGGACAGATACGCAGTATTTT. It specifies CSAESGLAGGRTDTQYF.

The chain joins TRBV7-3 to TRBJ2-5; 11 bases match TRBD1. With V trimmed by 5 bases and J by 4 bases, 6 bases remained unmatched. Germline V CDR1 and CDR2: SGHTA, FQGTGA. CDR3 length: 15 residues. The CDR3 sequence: CASSPRTGGLETQYF. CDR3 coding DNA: TGTGCCAGCAGCCCTAGGACAGGGGGCTTAGAGACCCAGTACTTC.

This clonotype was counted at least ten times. The CDR3 bases are TGTGCCAGCAAAACCGGGGACGGCGGGCAATACGAGCAGTACTTC. As protein: CASKTGDGGQYEQYF. The chain recombines TRBV13 with TRBJ2-7; TRBD1 or TRBD2 may be the D gene (5 bases each). From germline, CDR1 is PRHDT and CDR2 FYEKMQ (reference sequence). Trimming shortened V by 7 bases and J by 4 bases, and 20 bases separated the two germline ends. The CDR3 runs 15 residues.

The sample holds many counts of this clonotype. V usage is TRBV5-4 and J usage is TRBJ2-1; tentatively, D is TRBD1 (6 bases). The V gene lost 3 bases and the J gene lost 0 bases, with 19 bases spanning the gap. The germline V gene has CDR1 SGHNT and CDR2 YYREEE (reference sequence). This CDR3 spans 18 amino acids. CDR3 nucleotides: TGTGCCAGCAGCTCGGGCAGGGGCCATATTAGCTCCTACAATGAGCAGTTCTTC. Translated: CASSSGRGHISSYNEQFF.

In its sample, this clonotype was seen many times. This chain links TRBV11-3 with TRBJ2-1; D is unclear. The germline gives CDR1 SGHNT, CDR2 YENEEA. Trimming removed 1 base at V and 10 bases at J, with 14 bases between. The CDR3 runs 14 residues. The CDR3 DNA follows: TGTGCCAGCAGCTTAGTAGGTGAGGCCGGAGAGCAGTTCTTC. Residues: CASSLVGEAGEQFF. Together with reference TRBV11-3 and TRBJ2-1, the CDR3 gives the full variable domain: EAGVVQSPRYKIIEKKQPVAFWCNPISGHNTLYWYLQNLGQGPELLIRYENEEAVDDSQLPKDRFSAERLKGVDSTLKIQPAELGDSAVYLCASSLVGEAGEQFFGPGTRLTVL.